The rows below give T cell receptor beta chains drawn from one sample of a study of blood T cell repertoires in COVID-19. Libraries were prepared by immunoSEQ multiplex PCR; TCRdb keeps only in-frame clonotypes and omits some of them. The repertoire holds around 240,000 clones, about 91% seen once, with about 1.2% in the top ten. The sequenced material came from PBMCs or T cells enriched from blood (not recorded which). All receptors come from a human donor in a cohort exposed to, infected with or recovered from COVID-19 (not recorded which). The donor label of this sample is uncertain. Each CDR3 is given with its conserved first and last residue. D genes are given only for firm matches. Expanded clones get a size class; other rows say once, few or many, or leave the size out.

TRBD1 | NA | TRBJ2-1 | TRBV20-1 | TGCAGTGCTAGTCGACAGGGGCGCGAGCAGTTCTTC | CSASRQGREQFF
TRBD1 | NA | TRBJ2-7 | TRBV27 | TGTGCCAGCAGTTGGGGACAGCCGGACTACGAGCAGTACTTC | CASSWGQPDYEQYF
NA | NA | TRBJ2-3 | TRBV6-5 | TGTGCCAGCAGTTACGGCGGGGTCGAGTATTTT | CASSYGGVEYF
NA | NA | TRBJ1-5 | TRBV27 | TGTGCCAGCGGGGGGAGAAATCAGCCCCAGCATTTT | CASGGRNQPQHF
NA | NA | TRBJ1-1 | TRBV29-1 | TGCAGCGTTGGAACAGCCATGAACACTGAAGCTTTCTTT | CSVGTAMNTEAFF
NA | NA | TRBJ1-6 | TRBV27 | TGTGCCAGCGGAAAAGGGCGGGATAATTCACCCCTCCACTTT | CASGKGRDNSPLHF
NA | NA | TRBJ2-2 | TRBV19 | TGTGCCAGTAACCCACCGGGGGAATGGGACACCGGGGAGCTGTTTTTT | CASNPPGEWDTGELFF
NA | NA | TRBJ2-2 | TRBV5-1 | TGCGCCAGCAGCTTTCTCATCGGGAACACCGGGGAGCTGTTTTTT | CASSFLIGNTGELFF
TRBD1 | NA | TRBJ1-2 | TRBV28 | TGTGCCAGCAGTTGGGACAGAAACTATGGCTACACCTTC | CASSWDRNYGYTF
NA | NA | TRBJ1-1 | TRBV12-3/TRBV12-4 | TGTGCCAGCCGGAGGAACACTGAAGCTTTCTTT | CASRRNTEAFF
NA | NA | TRBJ1-2 | TRBV7-2 | TGTGCCAGCAGCTTAGCTTCCAGGCGAGCTAATGGCTACACCTTC | CASSLASRRANGYTF
NA | NA | TRBJ1-2 | TRBV7-8 | TGTGCCAGCAGCTTAACGGGGAGGGCCTATGGCTACACCTTC | CASSLTGRAYGYTF
NA | NA | TRBJ2-5 | TRBV5-6 | TGTGCCAGCAGCTTTAGGGGAGGGGGACAAGAGACCCAGTACTTC | CASSFRGGGQETQYF
TRBD1 | NA | TRBJ1-1 | TRBV19 | TGTGCCAGTGGGGGAAGGACAGGGACGAACACTGAAGCTTTCTTT | CASGGRTGTNTEAFF
NA | NA | TRBJ1-1 | TRBV4-2 | TGTGCCAGCAGCCAAGATCGAGCGATGGTGGGGAGTTCTGAAGCTTTCTTT | CASSQDRAMVGSSEAFF
TRBD1 | NA | TRBJ1-4 | TRBV14 | TGTGCCAGCAGCCCCCACAGGGGAACTAATGAAAAACTGTTTTTT | CASSPHRGTNEKLFF
NA | NA | TRBJ1-4 | TRBV29-1 | TGCAGCGTTCCGGAGGTGGGGTTGGGAGAAAAACTGTTTTTT | CSVPEVGLGEKLFF
TRBD2 | NA | TRBJ2-5 | TRBV7-2 | TGTGCCAGCAGAAAACGGGGGGAGGGAGGCGAGACCCAGTACTTC | CASRKRGEGGETQYF
TRBD1 | NA | TRBJ1-5 | TRBV28 | TGTGCCAGCAGGGCCTCAGGGGGAGGTCAGCCCCAGCATTTT | CASRASGGGQPQHF
TRBD1 | NA | TRBJ1-2 | TRBV11-2 | TGTGCCAGCAGCCAAGGAGTGACAGGGCCCTATGGCTACACCTTC | CASSQGVTGPYGYTF
TRBD1 | NA | TRBJ1-2 | TRBV10-3 | TGTGCCATCAGTCGGGCCCCCGGGACAGATATCTATGGCTACACCTTC | CAISRAPGTDIYGYTF
NA | NA | TRBJ1-1 | TRBV9 | TGTGCCAGCAGCGTAGAGGCGGAGAACACTGAAGCTTTCTTT | CASSVEAENTEAFF
TRBD1 | NA | TRBJ1-6 | TRBV5-6 | TGTGCCAGCAGCTTGACCGGGACAGGCTATTCACCCCTCCACTTT | CASSLTGTGYSPLHF
TRBD1 | NA | TRBJ1-6 | TRBV11-2 | TGTGCCAGCAGCACCTACAGGGGGCGCGAGAATTCACCCCTCCACTTT | CASSTYRGRENSPLHF
TRBD1 | NA | TRBJ2-7 | TRBV19 | TGTGCCAGTAGTTCGACAGGGGGATCCTACGAGCAGTACTTC | CASSSTGGSYEQYF
NA | NA | TRBJ2-5 | TRBV15 | TGTGCCACCAGCAGAGGGGGTGGTGGGGCACTGGAGACCCAGTACTTC | CATSRGGGGALETQYF
TRBD2 | NA | TRBJ2-7 | TRBV4-3 | TGCGCCAGCAGCCAAGAGATCAGCGGGGGTTACGAGCAGTACTTC | CASSQEISGGYEQYF
TRBD2 | NA | TRBJ2-3 | TRBV5-1 | TGCGCCAGCAGCTTGAGAGGAAGCGGGGGCACAGATACGCAGTATTTT | CASSLRGSGGTDTQYF
NA | NA | TRBJ1-2 | TRBV5-1 | TGCGCCAGCAGCCCTACGGCTGTGGGGGCCTATGGCTACACCTTC | CASSPTAVGAYGYTF
TRBD1 | once | TRBJ2-4 | TRBV2 | TGTGCCAGCAGGACCGAGGGGGCAGGGAAGTACTTC | CASRTEGAGKYF
NA | once | TRBJ2-3 | TRBV21-1 | TGTGCCAGCAGCAAACCGGGACTAGCGGGGGGGAATAGCACAGATACGCAGTATTTT | CASSKPGLAGGNSTDTQYF
TRBD1 | NA | TRBJ1-1 | TRBV24-1 | TGTGCCACCAGTGGCGACAGGGAGTACACTGAAGCTTTCTTT | CATSGDREYTEAFF
TRBD1 | NA | TRBJ2-5 | TRBV10-3 | TGTGCCATCAGTGATGCGGTTGGACAGGAACAAGAGACCCAGTACTTC | CAISDAVGQEQETQYF
TRBD1 | NA | TRBJ2-4 | TRBV19 | TGTGCCAGTAGTATGAGAGGAGCCACAGGGGTCTTC | CASSMRGATGVF
TRBD2 | NA | TRBJ2-5 | TRBV7-9 | TGTGCCAGCAGCTTAAGAGGACTAGCGGGGAACCAAGAGACCCAGTACTTC | CASSLRGLAGNQETQYF
NA | NA | TRBJ1-2 | TRBV9 | TGTGCCAGCAGCTCAGGGCCCAATGCGGGGGGCTACACCTTC | CASSSGPNAGGYTF
NA | few | TRBJ2-4 | TRBV19 | TGTGCCAGTAACGATCCCCTAGTAGCCAAAAACATTCAGTACTTC | CASNDPLVAKNIQYF
TRBD2 | NA | TRBJ2-3 | TRBV7-6 | TGTGCCAGCAGCGCACGCGGGGGGCCTACAGATACGCAGTATTTT | CASSARGGPTDTQYF
NA | once | TRBJ1-2 | TRBV19 | TGTGCCAGTAGTTCCACGATTACCGACAGAACAAATGGCTACACCTTC | CASSSTITDRTNGYTF
NA | NA | TRBJ2-5 | TRBV18 | TGTGCCAGCTCACTTTCATACGAGCAAGAGACCCAGTACTTC | CASSLSYEQETQYF
NA | NA | TRBJ1-1 | TRBV14 | TGTGCCAGCAGCCAAGATTTCAGGGCAGCTTTCTTT | CASSQDFRAAFF
NA | NA | TRBJ2-1 | TRBV15 | TGTGCCACCAGCAGAGACAGGGTCCGGCATGAGCAGTTCTTC | CATSRDRVRHEQFF
NA | NA | TRBJ2-7 | TRBV6-2/TRBV6-3 | TGTGCCAGCAGTTGCCCAGTGTGTGAGCAGTACTTC | CASSCPVCEQYF
TRBD1 | NA | TRBJ1-5 | TRBV6-5 | TGTGCCAGCAGCCGGGGACAGTATAGCAATCAGCCCCAGCATTTT | CASSRGQYSNQPQHF
NA | NA | TRBJ1-2 | TRBV19 | TGTGCCAGTAGTCCGACAGAAGCTAACTATGGCTACACCTTC | CASSPTEANYGYTF
NA | NA | TRBJ2-1 | TRBV24-1 | TGTGCCACCAGTCTCTACAATGAGCAGTTCTTC | CATSLYNEQFF
TRBD2 | NA | TRBJ2-1 | TRBV6-1 | TGTGCCAGCAGTGAAAAGGAGGCGGGGGGGTATAGCTCCTACAATGAGCAGTTCTTC | CASSEKEAGGYSSYNEQFF
NA | NA | TRBJ2-5 | TRBV6-2/TRBV6-3 | TGTGCCAGCAGTTACCTAGCGCGGGATCAAGAGACCCAGTACTTC | CASSYLARDQETQYF
TRBD1 | NA | TRBJ2-7 | TRBV5-1 | TGCGCCAGCAGTCCGGGACAGGTCTACGAGCAGTACTTC | CASSPGQVYEQYF
TRBD1 | NA | TRBJ1-2 | TRBV9 | TGTGCCAGCAGCGACGACAGGGGAGGGGACTATGGCTACACCTTC | CASSDDRGGDYGYTF
NA | once | TRBJ1-1 | TRBV27 | TGTGCCAGCAGTTTCGGGGGGGCCACTGAAGCTTTCTTT | CASSFGGATEAFF
TRBD1 | NA | TRBJ1-1 | TRBV19 | TGTGCCAGTAGTATAGGGACAGGGTTGAGCACTGAAGCTTTCTTT | CASSIGTGLSTEAFF
NA | NA | TRBJ1-6 | TRBV19 | TGTGCCAGTAGTATACAGGGGTGGAATTCACCCCTCCACTTT | CASSIQGWNSPLHF
NA | NA | TRBJ2-1 | TRBV19 | TGTGCCAGTAGTATAGTAGGGACACCACGCTCCTACAATGAGCAGTTCTTC | CASSIVGTPRSYNEQFF
NA | NA | TRBJ1-1 | TRBV30 | TGTGCCTGGAGTGCGGGGAACACTGAAGCTTTCTTT | CAWSAGNTEAFF
NA | NA | TRBJ2-5 | TRBV29-1 | TGCAGCGTTGAGGGCGTTGAAGAGACCCAGTACTTC | CSVEGVEETQYF
NA | NA | TRBJ2-3 | TRBV18 | TGTGCCAGCTCACCCGAGATAGCCACAGATACGCAGTATTTT | CASSPEIATDTQYF